The entry below describes one TCR beta chain. Its antigen target is currently unknown. No per-base quality is available; no much larger clone lies one base away. This entry comes from a study of cytomegalovirus exposure and HLA in healthy donors (dated by TCRdb to the late 2010s). About the study as a whole: An earlier analysis of about 530 of the donors reported approximately 300 Gb of sequence data and around 110 million unique TCR beta sequences obtained from around 170 million T cells. Donor age, sex, ethnicity and CMV serostatus were collected together with the repertoire data. A handful of DR-DQ haplotypes were handled as single units for association and clustering because linkage in the cohort was strong. A later genetic analysis took genome-wide SNP genotypes for about three fifths of the roughly 700 donors and used that subset as a discovery cohort. In the later analysis, no new phenotypic data were used to find candidate immune exposures; instead, reliance was placed on TCR beta sequences and their occurrence across donors. On average, roughly 200,000 unique TCR beta nucleotide sequences were sequenced per donor among several hundred genotyped donors of the cohort, with 15% to 20% of those sequences being non-productive. Using immunosequencing, the study profiled T cell repertoires from fewer than 850 subjects and related those repertoires to cytomegalovirus serostatus. The study aimed to test whether signatures of past pathogen exposure could be identified by cataloging public T cell receptors. Of the roughly 400 genotyped donors, around 81% fell in the genetic ancestry cluster associated with self-reported Caucasian donors. A later analysis re-examined previously published TCR beta repertoires from several hundred donors and added high-resolution HLA genotyping to investigate patterns of TCR occurrence. Class I and class II HLA loci were covered by the typing at four-digit resolution. Approximately 300 gigabases of sequencing data and roughly 81 million unique TCR sequences made up an early release that covered fewer than 650 HLA-typed donors. A separate validation cohort of about 110 different subjects was used in addition to the roughly 670-subject first cohort. An earlier analysis of 587 of the donors used high-throughput TCR beta sequencing to judge whether each TCR beta V gene segment behaved as functional or pseudogenic. High-throughput TCR immunosequencing, statistical association of individual TCRs with disease status, and machine learning were combined to predict cytomegalovirus infection status. Typing coverage differed by locus: A, B, C, DRB1 and DQB1 were typed in roughly 620-630 donors, DQA1 in approximately 520, DPA1 in around 610, and DPB1 in just under 490. All discovery cohort repertoires had been generated on a single sequencing platform.

The paper's findings and limits, for the study overall: According to a later analysis, TCR association rates differed among HLA loci, with DRB1 alleles showing the most associated TCRs and HLA-C alleles showing the fewest. Correlated functional status among segregating V segments might be attributable to linkage disequilibrium, but an unknown experimental factor could not be ruled out. The authors suggested that the approach could potentially be extended to other disease states and immunological phenotypes. Cytomegalovirus status was reported to be diagnosed by the classifier with high specificity and sensitivity in both the original and validation cohorts. The only immune exposure information available for the cohort was CMV serostatus. Several of the top co-occurrence clusters appeared to be linked to parvovirus B19, influenza, CMV and Epstein-Barr virus, according to a later analysis. This cohort had only TCR beta chains sequenced, and the lack of alpha or paired-chain data limited which features could be detected. A further reported finding was that TCR beta sequences accurately predicted the HLA-A and HLA-B alleles for most subjects in the first cohort. Presence/absence analyses assumed roughly uniform sequencing depth across donors, an assumption that may not hold. Because counts were too low, roughly 17 rarely observed V segments, including chromosome 9 orphons, were left out of the earlier analysis of some 600 of the donors. According to a later genetic analysis, donors in an Asian-associated ancestry cluster had fewer N-insertions in productive TCRs than the approximately 630-donor mean. A few of the identified cytomegalovirus-associated TCR beta chains were confirmed in vitro to be specific for cytomegalovirus antigens. HLA typing was unavailable for some donors at each locus, so association tests used only the typed subset. An association between a missense DCLRE1C variant and V-gene and J-gene trimming of TCR beta chains was found in a later genetic analysis and replicated in an independent cohort. When HLA alleles, especially DR and DQ, strongly co-occurred, attributing TCR associations to individual alleles was difficult. A group of highly shared sequence variants was considered likely to be a technical artifact of the sequencing pipeline. In a later analysis, HLA-associated TCR beta chains were found to be more clonally expanded and to have lower generation probabilities than equally common non-associated chains. An earlier analysis of roughly 570 of the donors showed that most TCR beta V segments appeared in productive rearrangements either about 87% or about 30% of the time, which broadly matched IMGT annotations. The study gave a list of over 150 TCR beta chains associated with cytomegalovirus. Specific HLA alleles were associated with over 15,000 TCR beta sequences at a false discovery rate of 0.05 in a later analysis. According to a later analysis, most CMV-associated TCR beta chains appeared to be HLA-restricted, and the HLA associations seemed to be driven largely by CMV exposure. Some IMGT-functional V segments, including TRBV6-2 and TRBV6-3, could not be distinguished by the 87-base-pair reads and were therefore excluded. While some public TCRs were present in many individuals, most TCR sequences turned up only very rarely across donors.

The cohort consisted of more than 650 healthy bone marrow donors. At the time of sampling, all cohort members were nominally healthy, though unrecorded immune exposures were likely present. The donor tested CMV seronegative, placing the donor among the 350 or so seronegative members of the cohort. A peripheral blood sample was collected from each donor, and TCR beta sequencing was performed on peripheral blood mononuclear cells. The Qiagen DNeasy Blood Extraction Kit was used to extract genomic DNA from the blood cell samples. Relative to germline, V is missing 2 bases and J is missing 4 bases, with 15 bases of the junction outside any gene match. The CDR3 starts with the cysteine, ends with the phenylalanine, and has 19 residues. Only the CDR3 DNA stays, 57 bases, in frame from base 1. CDR1 and CDR2, looked up from the germline V gene, are SNHLY and FYNNEI. The method behind the library was the immunoSEQ multiplex PCR assay. For the multiplex PCR, a mixture combining 60 forward primers for TCR Vbeta segments and 13 reverse primers for TCR Jbeta segments was used. Amplification of the CDR3 region of rearranged TCR beta genes was performed with a multiplex PCR assay on genomic DNA. On the Illumina HiSeq System, the amplified TCR beta libraries were sequenced as 87-base-pair reads. In the source study's methods: In a later analysis, 80 million or so unique TCR beta chains were counted across the roughly 700 repertoires, and around 10 million of these chains were shared by at least two donors. To remove PCR and sequencing errors, raw reads were error-corrected and collapsed into unique sequences using a nearest-neighbor algorithm that merged closely related sequences. V, D and J gene segments were assigned by aligning CDR3 sequences to IMGT reference sequences. For a sequence to be retained, a match of at least six nucleotides to both a V gene segment and a J gene segment was required. A rearrangement was called productive if the CDR3 had no stop codons and remained in frame with V and J, and every other rearrangement was called non-productive. CDR3 was defined according to IMGT convention as the region running from the second conserved V-encoded cysteine to the conserved J-encoded phenylalanine. The earlier analysis of about 530 of the donors excluded any sequence lacking an unambiguous match to a single V gene segment. In an earlier analysis of a few hundred of the donors, V segments were called functional above 56.7% productive rearrangements and were called segregating when the between-donor standard deviation exceeded 5%. A statistical classification framework was built for diagnosing cytomegalovirus status from the catalog of TCR beta chain sequences. V and J gene assignment, in a later analysis, came from comparing TCR nucleotide sequences with IMGT/GENE-DB human TR gene sequences. In a later analysis, CDR3 sequences and most-parsimonious VDJ recombination scenarios were assigned using the TCRdist pipeline. In a later analysis, each TCR beta chain was defined by its CDR3 amino acid sequence together with its V-gene family, and reads lacking a unique V-gene family were excluded. To address suspected cross-contamination and a sequencing artifact, a later analysis removed some 620 highly shared, low-generation-probability nucleotide sequences. In a later analysis, a clonal expansion index was calculated for each public chain from normalized within-repertoire ranks of inferred template counts. In a later analysis, generation probabilities were computed with a VDJ recombination model fitted to out-of-frame rearrangements, and the resulting probabilities were checked against IGoR. In a later analysis, hypergeometric tests were used to score TCR-TCR, TCR-HLA and TCR-CMV co-occurrence, with a repertoire-size bias correction applied to TCR pairs. False discovery rates were estimated in a later analysis by permuting HLA or CMV assignments 20 times. A later analysis grouped co-occurring TCRs with DBSCAN, adding TCRdist sequence similarity when clustering within HLA-allele-positive subsets. For co-occurrence clustering, repertoires with fewer than 30,000 or more than 120,000 public chains were excluded, along with a handful of repertoires with anomalous nucleotide sharing. TCRdb provides this immuneACCESS table in a form limited to in-frame rearrangements. Some clones are lacking; in checked studies, under half of them reflect an unresolved V gene, and why the rest are absent is not known. D and trimming were read from the DNA, whereas the V and J calls and clone size are those reported in that table. Recorded for this sample are about 160,000 clones; 70% to 80% of them occurred a single time. 4.3% of the sample belongs to the ten largest clones.

Rearrangement joined TRBV2 to TRBJ2-5, with 11 central nucleotides matching TRBD2. This receptor was identified in a man between 35 and 55 years old in good health and CMV-seronegative. The sequencing sample was made of PBMCs. This receptor carries the CDR3 CASSEKPLAGGLNRETQYF. The nucleotide sequence reads TGTGCCAGCAGTGAAAAACCCCTAGCGGGGGGTTTAAATCGAGAGACCCAGTACTTC.